Below are 4 T cell receptor beta chains sequenced from a single sample in a study of cytomegalovirus exposure and HLA in healthy donors. PCR used 60 Vbeta primers and 13 Jbeta primers. Assay used: immunoSEQ multiplex PCR; TCRdb lists only in-frame clones, some missing. The table records approximately 100,000 clones, roughly three quarters of them present only once. The sample was PBMCs. The receptors stem from a man aged 35 to 55 in good health and CMV-seronegative.

The sample holds a few counts of this clone. The chain uses TRBV2 and TRBJ2-1; D not resolved. The CDR3 is 14 amino acids. V shed 10 bases and J shed 0 bases, with 13 bases lying between them. Germline V gives CDR1 SNHLY, CDR2 FYNNEI. The DNA for the CDR3 is TGTGCCACACAGTCGAAGAGCTCCTACAATGAGCAGTTCTTC. Amino acids: CATQSKSSYNEQFF.

The chain couples TRBV2 to TRBJ2-1; 8 bases align to TRBD2. The J segment lost 8 bases and the V segment lost 7 bases, leaving 7 bases of the junction unmatched. The length of the CDR3 is 13 residues. CDR1 is SNHLY and CDR2 is FYNNEI in the germline V gene. The CDR3 DNA reads TGTGCCAGCAATCAACGGGGGGGGCATGAGCAGTTCTTC. This translates into CASNQRGGHEQFF.

The V call is TRBV9, the J call TRBJ1-2, with TRBD1 matching 9 bases. V lost 3 bases and J lost 5; bases outside the gene matches: 5. This CDR3 is 14 amino acids long. CDR1 and CDR2 (germline): SGDLS, YYNGEE. For the CDR3, the DNA is TGTGCCAGCAGCGCCCAACAGGGGGCTTATGGCTACACCTTC. Protein sequence: CASSAQQGAYGYTF. Supplemented by reference TRBV9 and TRBJ1-2, the full variable domain reads DSGVTQTPKHLITATGQRVTLRCSPRSGDLSVYWYQQSLDQGLQFLIQYYNGEERAKGNILERFSAQQFPDLHSELNLSSLELGDSALYFCASSAQQGAYGYTFGSGTRLTVV.

This clone was counted only a few times. The chain carries TRBV6-5 and TRBJ2-7; no clear D gene. There are 13 residues in the CDR3. Germline V gives CDR1 MNHEY, CDR2 SVGAGI. V gave up 0 bases and J gave up 6 bases, with 9 bases separating them. The CDR3 reads CASSYSIMGEQYV. The CDR3 DNA follows: TGTGCCAGCAGTTACTCCATTATGGGCGAGCAGTACGTC.